The T cell receptor beta chain under discussion was sequenced for a study of a mutant IDH1 vaccine in newly diagnosed glioma. Method: immunoSEQ multiplex PCR; TCRdb's copy keeps in-frame clones and lacks some. The data show approximately 67,000 clones, about 80% seen once. CDR1 and CDR2 from the germline V gene are MGHRA and YSYEKL. The V gene end was trimmed by 0 bases and the J gene end by 3 bases; junction bases not matched to a gene: 4. The CDR3 sequence is 17 residues long. Time point reported: week 23, last vaccination. Doses of 300 ug of mutant IDH1 20-mer peptide were given with topical imiquimod. A note on this clone: Antigen: not known.

The input for sequencing was PBMCs, taken from a glioma patient whose treatment included an IDH1 peptide vaccine. This TCR was recovered from a man aged 18 to 29 with glioma. The chain uses TRBV4-1 and TRBJ2-7; 14 nucleotides agree with TRBD2. CDR3 loop: CASSQEGTSGSFYEQYF. For the CDR3, the DNA is TGCGCCAGCAGCCAAGAGGGGACTAGCGGGAGCTTCTACGAGCAGTACTTC.